A single sample gave rise to the 24 T cell receptor beta chains below, sequenced in a study of T-cell memory formation after mild COVID-19. TCRdb used MiXCR to reprocess the 5' RACE reads, holding one entry per CDR3 protein. The table includes around 340,000 distinct CDR3 sequences, approximately 15% detected once. Material for sequencing was PBMCs or a T cell subset sorted from them (not recorded which). These receptors all come from a man between 18 and 35 years old who had mild COVID-19 (a few samples of this study predate the infection). Cell type and time point are not known.

This clonotype was seen more than once but under ten times. This rearrangement joins TRBV30 to TRBJ1-5, with a weak D call TRBD1 (5 bases). CDR1 and CDR2 from the germline V gene are GTSNPN and SVGIG (reference sequence). Trimming cost V 3 bases and J 6 bases, with 12 bases left between them. This CDR3 is built from 13 residues. CDR3 sequence: CAWRGQGGQPQHF. The DNA of the CDR3 is TGTGCCTGGAGGGGGCAGGGAGGTCAGCCCCAGCATTTT.

A few counts support this clonotype. The rearrangement joins TRBV6-5 to TRBJ1-2; unclear D gene. Germline values: CDR1 MNHEY, CDR2 SVGAGI. The CDR3 extends over 13 amino acids. V gave up 6 bases and J gave up 4 bases, with 12 bases separating them. The CDR3 bases are TGTGCCAGCAGCCCGGTGGGAGGCTATGGCTACACCTTC. It translates to CASSPVGGYGYTF.

This clonotype has a handful of counts. The CDR3 nucleotides are TGTGCCAGCTCCCCCGCGGGGCTGGATGAGCAGTTCTTC. It yields the protein CASSPAGLDEQFF. This sequence joins TRBV18 and TRBJ2-1; D may be TRBD2 (6 bases). Trimming stripped 6 bases from V and 8 bases from J, with 14 bases between. In germline, CDR1 is KGHSH, CDR2 LQKENI. There are 13 residues in the CDR3.

This clonotype turned up a few times. Written as DNA, the CDR3 is TGTGCCTGGAGCAACCAGGGAAATCAGCCCCAGCATTTT. Translated, it gives CAWSNQGNQPQHF. This chain joins TRBV30 and TRBJ1-5, with D possibly TRBD1 on 5 matching bases. This CDR3 region has 13 residues. Germline V gene data show CDR1 as GTSNPN and CDR2 as SVGIG (reference sequence). V lost 3 bases and J 4 bases, leaving 10 bases between the germline ends. The full variable domain, completed using reference TRBV30 and TRBJ1-5, is SQTIHQWPATLVQPVGSPLSLECTVEGTSNPNLYWYRQAAGRGLQLLFYSVGIGQISSEVPQNLSASRPQDRQFILSSKKLLLSDSGFYLCAWSNQGNQPQHFGDGTRLSIL.

This clonotype has just a few counts. The J gene is TRBJ2-5, the V gene TRBV5-1, with 8 positions matching TRBD1. Germline values: CDR1 SGHRS, CDR2 YFSETQ. This CDR3 contains 13 residues. The trim removed 4 bases at V and 5 bases at J, leaving 4 bases unmatched. The CDR3 region is CASSTTGVETQYF. The CDR3 DNA reads as TGCGCCAGCAGCACGACAGGGGTGGAGACCCAGTACTTC.

The chain recombines TRBV5-1 with TRBJ2-7; the D gene is possibly TRBD1 (5 bases). Germline V gene sequence: CDR1 SGHRS, CDR2 YFSETQ. Trimming took 5 bases from V and 1 from J, leaving 16 bases between them. The CDR3 has 15 amino acids. CDR3 sequence: CASRPSPGSSYEQYV. As DNA, the CDR3 is TGCGCCAGCAGACCATCGCCAGGGTCATCCTACGAGCAGTACGTC.

The sample holds a few counts of this clonotype. This sequence joins TRBV3-1 and TRBJ2-1; 8 bases fit TRBD2. This CDR3 comprises 15 residues. The V gene end was trimmed by 1 base and the J gene end by 9 bases; junction bases not matched to a gene: 8. The germline V gene has CDR1 LGHDT and CDR2 YNNKEL (reference sequence). The CDR3 coding sequence is TGTGCCAGCAGCCAAGGGGTCGGGGGGGCCGCTGAGCAGTTCTTC. Translated: CASSQGVGGAAEQFF.

The rearrangement uses TRBV7-6 and TRBJ2-5; TRBD2 matches at 9 bases. The CDR3 consists of 16 residues. V was pared by 5 bases and J by 2 bases, with 9 bases of the junction left unmatched. CDR1 and CDR2 (germline): SGHVS, FNYEAQ. The CDR3 sequence is CASSPPRTSVQETQYF. The CDR3 bases are TGTGCCAGCAGCCCCCCCCGGACTAGCGTACAAGAGACCCAGTACTTC.

J is TRBJ1-5 and V is TRBV6-2 or TRBV6-3, with TRBD1 identical over 7 bases. The ends lost 7 bases at V and 4 bases at J; junction bases unmatched: 13. CDR3 length: 16 amino acids. Germline values: CDR1 MNHEY, CDR2 SVGEGT. The CDR3 DNA is TGTGCCAGCAAAGGATTGCTCGGGACAGCAAATCAGCCCCAGCATTTT. This sequence encodes CASKGLLGTANQPQHF.

This clonotype was observed a few times. The gene calls are TRBV7-9 and TRBJ1-4; D unresolved. V lost 2 bases and J 8 bases, leaving 12 bases between the germline ends. The CDR3 length is 14 residues. Per germline, CDR1 SEHNR and CDR2 FQNEAQ (reference sequence). The CDR3: CASSLREGGEKLFF. CDR3 sequence (DNA): TGTGCCAGCAGCTTACGTGAGGGTGGCGAAAAACTGTTTTTT.

This clonotype was counted a few times. CDR3 residues: CASSERTWNTEAFF. Written as DNA, the CDR3 is TGCGCCAGCAGCGAGAGGACATGGAACACTGAAGCTTTCTTT. The V call is TRBV5-1, the J call TRBJ1-1; tentatively, D is TRBD1 (5 bases). Germline V gene data show CDR1 as SGHRS and CDR2 as YFSETQ. Trimming took off 4 bases at V and 1 base at J, with 11 bases between the two ends. This CDR3 has 14 residues.

This chain connects TRBV4-3 to TRBJ1-6, with D perhaps matching TRBD1 (6 bases). Germline lookup yields CDR1 LGHNA and CDR2 YSLEER. The CDR3 length is 15 residues. V gave up 3 bases and J gave up 9 bases, with 15 bases separating them. Here the CDR3 reads CASSHRLEQGSPLHF. DNA of the CDR3: TGCGCCAGCAGCCACCGGCTCGAACAGGGTTCACCCCTCCACTTT.

This clonotype showed up just a few times. V usage is TRBV20-1 and J usage is TRBJ1-1; unclear D gene. The CDR3 is made up of 16 amino acids. The germline CDR1 and CDR2 sequences are DFQATT and SNEGSKA (reference sequence). Trimming took off 3 bases at V and 6 bases at J, with 23 bases between the two ends. The CDR3 region has the DNA TGCAGTGCTAGCGCCCAATGGCGACCCCGCCAAGCTGAAGCTTTCTTT. Translating it yields CSASAQWRPRQAEAFF.

This clonotype was picked up a small number of times. The rearrangement links TRBV30 to TRBJ1-2; TRBD1 might be the D (5 bases). Germline assignment: CDR1 GTSNPN and CDR2 SVGIG (reference sequence). The CDR3 extends over 15 amino acids. Trimming took off 2 bases at V and 8 bases at J, with 21 bases between the two ends. CDR3 region: CAWSIGSEGFRGYTF. The CDR3 nucleotides are TGTGCCTGGAGTATAGGTTCCGAGGGGTTTAGGGGCTACACCTTC. Full variable domain (remainder filled in from reference TRBV30 and TRBJ1-2): SQTIHQWPATLVQPVGSPLSLECTVEGTSNPNLYWYRQAAGRGLQLLFYSVGIGQISSEVPQNLSASRPQDRQFILSSKKLLLSDSGFYLCAWSIGSEGFRGYTFGSGTRLTVV.

This clonotype was detected ten times or more. This chain joins TRBV6-4 and TRBJ2-3, with TRBD2 matching over 11 bases. Trimming at V came to 0 bases and at J to 2 bases, leaving 1 base not matched to a gene. CDR3 size: 16 residues. CDR1 and CDR2 from the germline V gene are MRHNA and SNTAGT. CDR3 in amino acids: CASSDSSGGATDTQYF. The CDR3 DNA sequence: TGTGCCAGCAGTGACTCTAGCGGGGGGGCCACAGATACGCAGTATTTT.

This clonotype was seen many times. The chain employs TRBV7-6 and TRBJ2-5; D uncertain. Germline-derived CDR1 and CDR2 are SGHVS and FNYEAQ. The CDR3 covers 15 residues. V lost 4 bases to trimming and J lost 2 bases, with 14 bases between them. CDR3 DNA sequence: TGTGCCAGCAGCTACTTTTCATCCTCTCAAGAGACCCAGTACTTC. Protein product: CASSYFSSSQETQYF.

The sample holds many counts of this clonotype. The V and J genes are TRBV20-1 and TRBJ2-2; 8 bases are shared with TRBD2. Germline V gene sequence: CDR1 DFQATT, CDR2 SNEGSKA (reference sequence). The CDR3 covers 16 residues. After removal of 1 base from V and 0 bases from J, the junction contained 4 bases not matched to a gene. The CDR3 DNA is TGCAGTGCTAGAGGGCTAGCGGGTGCGAACACCGGGGAGCTGTTTTTT. It is translated as CSARGLAGANTGELFF.

The chain recombines TRBV7-2 with TRBJ2-1; D perhaps matches TRBD2 (6 bases). V was shortened by 4 bases and J by 9 bases, with 13 bases between the two germline ends. CDR1 is SGHTA, CDR2 FQGNSA, per germline. This CDR3 has 13 amino acids. In DNA, the CDR3 is TGTGCCAGCAGCTGGACACCCGGGGGTGAGCAGTTCTTC. Translating gives CASSWTPGGEQFF.

This clonotype was recorded many times. As DNA, the CDR3 is TGCGCCAGCAGCTTGGATCTAGCCGGAAACACAGATACGCAGTATTTT. This translates into CASSLDLAGNTDTQYF. The chain has TRBV5-1 and TRBJ2-3; D possibly corresponds to TRBD2 (5 bases). The CDR3 has 16 amino acids. The V gene's germline CDR1 is SGHRS and CDR2 YFSETQ. V lost 0 bases to trimming and J lost 2 bases, with 13 bases between them.

The rearrangement joins TRBV9 to TRBJ2-3; D not resolved. Trimming removed 4 bases at V and 10 bases at J, with 13 bases between. The germline V gene has CDR1 SGDLS and CDR2 YYNGEE. This CDR3 comprises 12 residues. The CDR3 spells CASSNSMDAQYF. CDR3 coding DNA: TGTGCCAGCAGCAATTCAATGGACGCGCAGTATTTT.

This clonotype showed up just a few times. This rearrangement joins TRBV20-1 to TRBJ2-3, with 10 bases fitting TRBD2. Germline CDR1 is DFQATT and CDR2 is SNEGSKA (reference sequence). This CDR3 spans 14 amino acids. Trimming cost V 6 bases and J 1 base; bases outside gene matches: 4. Written as DNA, the CDR3 is TGCAGTGCACAGCGGGGGGGGCGCACAGATACGCAGTATTTT. Protein product: CSAQRGGRTDTQYF.

This clonotype has at least ten counts. CDR3 residues: CASSFPWERGVDTQYF. CDR3 sequence (DNA): TGTGCCAGCAGCTTCCCATGGGAGCGGGGGGTCGATACGCAGTATTTT. The V call is TRBV7-8, the J call TRBJ2-3, with 9 nucleotides matching TRBD2. The CDR3 extends over 16 amino acids. J gave up 6 bases and V 3 bases, and 10 bases lay outside the gene matches. CDR1 SGHVS and CDR2 FQNEAQ come from the germline V gene. Combining the CDR3 with reference TRBV7-8 and TRBJ2-3 gives the whole variable domain GAGVSQSPRYKVAKRGQDVALRCDPISGHVSLFWYQQALGQGPEFLTYFQNEAQLDKSGLPSDRFFAERPEGSVSTLKIQRTQQEDSAVYLCASSFPWERGVDTQYFGPGTRLTVL.

This chain joins TRBV3-1 and TRBJ2-7, with D unclear. Trimming left V 1 base short and J 0 bases short, with 10 bases between. The germline CDR1 and CDR2 sequences are LGHDT and YNNKEL (reference sequence). This CDR3 contains 15 residues. This chain's CDR3 is CASSQGFSVSYEQYF. DNA of the CDR3: TGTGCCAGCAGCCAAGGATTCAGCGTCTCCTACGAGCAGTACTTC.

This chain uses TRBV18 with TRBJ2-4; D not certain. The CDR3 runs 18 residues. Germline loops: CDR1 KGHSH, CDR2 LQKENI. V lost 0 bases, J lost 0 bases, and 15 bases lay in between. The CDR3 sequence: CASSPPLVLPVAKNIQYF. The CDR3 DNA follows: TGTGCCAGCTCACCACCGTTGGTCCTACCCGTAGCCAAAAACATTCAGTACTTC.